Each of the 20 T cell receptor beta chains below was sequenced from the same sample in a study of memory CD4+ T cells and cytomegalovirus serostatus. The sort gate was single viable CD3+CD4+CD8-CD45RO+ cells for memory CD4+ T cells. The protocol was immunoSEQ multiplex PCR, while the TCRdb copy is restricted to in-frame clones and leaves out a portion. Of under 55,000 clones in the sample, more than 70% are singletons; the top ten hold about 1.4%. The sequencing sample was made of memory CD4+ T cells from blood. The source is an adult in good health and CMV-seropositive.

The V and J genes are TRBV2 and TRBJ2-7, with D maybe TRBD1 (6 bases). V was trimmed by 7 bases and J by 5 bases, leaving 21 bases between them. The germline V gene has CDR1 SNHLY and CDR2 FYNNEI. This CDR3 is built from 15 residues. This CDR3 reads CASKRTVTRGHEQYF. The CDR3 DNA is TGTGCCAGCAAACGGACAGTGACCAGGGGCCACGAGCAGTACTTC.

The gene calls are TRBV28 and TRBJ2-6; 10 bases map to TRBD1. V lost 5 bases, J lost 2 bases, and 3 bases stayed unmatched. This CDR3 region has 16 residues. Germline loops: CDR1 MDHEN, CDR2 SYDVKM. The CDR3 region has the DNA TGTGCCAGCAGTGGGACAGGGGTAGCTGGGGCCAACGTCCTGACTTTC. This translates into CASSGTGVAGANVLTF.

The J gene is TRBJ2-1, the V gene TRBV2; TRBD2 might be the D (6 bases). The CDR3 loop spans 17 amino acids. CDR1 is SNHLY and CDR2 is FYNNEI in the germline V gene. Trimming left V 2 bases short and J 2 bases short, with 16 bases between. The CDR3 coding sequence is TGTGCCAGCAGTGAACCCGTGACGGGGGAGACCTACAATGAGCAGTTCTTC. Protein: CASSEPVTGETYNEQFF.

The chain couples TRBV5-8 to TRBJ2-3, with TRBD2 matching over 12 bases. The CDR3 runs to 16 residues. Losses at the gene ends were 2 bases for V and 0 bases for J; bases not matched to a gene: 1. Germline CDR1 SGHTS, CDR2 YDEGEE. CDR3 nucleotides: TGTGCCAGCAGCTTCACTAGCGGGAGGAGCACAGATACGCAGTATTTT. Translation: CASSFTSGRSTDTQYF.

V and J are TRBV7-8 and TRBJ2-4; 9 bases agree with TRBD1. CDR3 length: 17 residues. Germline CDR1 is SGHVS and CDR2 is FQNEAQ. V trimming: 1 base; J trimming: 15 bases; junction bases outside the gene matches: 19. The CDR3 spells CASSLDSIYSAGTGMYF. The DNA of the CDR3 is TGTGCCAGCAGCTTAGATTCCATCTACTCTGCGGGGACAGGGATGTACTTC.

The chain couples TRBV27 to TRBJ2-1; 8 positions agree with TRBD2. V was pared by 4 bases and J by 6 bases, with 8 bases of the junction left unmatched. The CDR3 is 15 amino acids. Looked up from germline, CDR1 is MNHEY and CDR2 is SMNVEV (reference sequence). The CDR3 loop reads CASSSGTSVRNEQFF. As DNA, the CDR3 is TGTGCCAGCAGTTCCGGGACTAGTGTCCGCAATGAGCAGTTCTTC.

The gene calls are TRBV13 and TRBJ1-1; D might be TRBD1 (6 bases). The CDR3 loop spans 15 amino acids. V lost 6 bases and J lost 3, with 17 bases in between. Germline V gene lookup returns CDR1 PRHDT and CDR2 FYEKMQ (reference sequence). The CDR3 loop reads CASRSSGVRDTEAFF. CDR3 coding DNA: TGTGCCAGCAGGTCGTCAGGGGTGAGGGACACTGAAGCTTTCTTT.

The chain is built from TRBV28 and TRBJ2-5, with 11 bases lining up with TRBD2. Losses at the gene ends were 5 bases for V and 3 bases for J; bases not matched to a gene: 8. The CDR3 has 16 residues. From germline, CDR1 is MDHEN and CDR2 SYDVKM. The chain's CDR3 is CASSASGTSGEETQYF. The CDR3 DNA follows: TGTGCCAGCAGTGCTTCCGGGACTAGCGGAGAAGAGACCCAGTACTTC.

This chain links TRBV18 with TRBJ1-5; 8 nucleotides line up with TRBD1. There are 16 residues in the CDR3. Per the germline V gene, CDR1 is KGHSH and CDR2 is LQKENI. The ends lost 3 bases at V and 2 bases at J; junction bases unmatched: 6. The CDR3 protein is CASSPTTGEGNQPQHF. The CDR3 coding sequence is TGTGCCAGCTCACCGACGACAGGGGAGGGCAATCAGCCCCAGCATTTT.

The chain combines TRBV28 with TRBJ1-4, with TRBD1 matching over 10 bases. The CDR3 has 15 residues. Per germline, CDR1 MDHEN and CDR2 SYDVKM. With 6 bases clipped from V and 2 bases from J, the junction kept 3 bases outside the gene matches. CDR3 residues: CASSWTGGTNEKLFF. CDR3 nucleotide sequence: TGTGCCAGCAGCTGGACAGGGGGGACTAATGAAAAACTGTTTTTT.

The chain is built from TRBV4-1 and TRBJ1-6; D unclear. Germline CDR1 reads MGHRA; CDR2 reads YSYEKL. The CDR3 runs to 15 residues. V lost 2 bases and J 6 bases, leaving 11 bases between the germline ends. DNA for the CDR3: TGCGCCAGCAGCCAACAAGTCCAACTTAATTCACCCCTCCACTTT. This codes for CASSQQVQLNSPLHF.

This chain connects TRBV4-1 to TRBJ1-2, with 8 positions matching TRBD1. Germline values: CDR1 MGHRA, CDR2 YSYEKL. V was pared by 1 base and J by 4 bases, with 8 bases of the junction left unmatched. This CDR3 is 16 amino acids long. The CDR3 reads CASSQATGVRIYGYTF. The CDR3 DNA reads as TGCGCCAGCAGCCAAGCGACAGGGGTTCGCATCTATGGCTACACCTTC.

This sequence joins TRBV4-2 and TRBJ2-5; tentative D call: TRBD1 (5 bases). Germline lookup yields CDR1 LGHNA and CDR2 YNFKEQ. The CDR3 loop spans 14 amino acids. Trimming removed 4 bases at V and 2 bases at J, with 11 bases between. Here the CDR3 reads CASSPVQEQETQYF. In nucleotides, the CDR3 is TGTGCCAGCAGCCCCGTACAGGAACAAGAGACCCAGTACTTC.

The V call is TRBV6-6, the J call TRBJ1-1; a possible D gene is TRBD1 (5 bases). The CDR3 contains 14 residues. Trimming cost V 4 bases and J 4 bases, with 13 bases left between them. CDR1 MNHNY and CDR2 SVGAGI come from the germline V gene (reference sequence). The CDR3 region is CASSWSGGGTEAFF. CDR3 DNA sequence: TGTGCCAGCAGTTGGTCGGGGGGAGGCACTGAAGCTTTCTTT.

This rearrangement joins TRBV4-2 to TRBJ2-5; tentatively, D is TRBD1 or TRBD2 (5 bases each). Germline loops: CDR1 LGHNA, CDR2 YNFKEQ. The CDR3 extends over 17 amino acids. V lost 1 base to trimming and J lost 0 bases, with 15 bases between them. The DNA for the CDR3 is TGTGCCAGCAGCCAAGTAAAAGGGTGGGGGAACCAAGAGACCCAGTACTTC. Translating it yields CASSQVKGWGNQETQYF.

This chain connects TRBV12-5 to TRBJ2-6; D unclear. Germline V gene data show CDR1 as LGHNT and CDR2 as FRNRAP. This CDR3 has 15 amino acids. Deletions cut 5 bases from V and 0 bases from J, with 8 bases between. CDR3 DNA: TGTGCTAGTGGTCCTGGGGACTCTGGGGCCAACGTCCTGACTTTC. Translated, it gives CASGPGDSGANVLTF.

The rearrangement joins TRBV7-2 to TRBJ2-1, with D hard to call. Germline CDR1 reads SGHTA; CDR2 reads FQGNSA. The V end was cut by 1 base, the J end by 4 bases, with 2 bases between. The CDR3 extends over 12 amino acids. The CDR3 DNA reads TGTGCCAGCAGCTTAGATTACAATGAGCAGTTCTTC. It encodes CASSLDYNEQFF.

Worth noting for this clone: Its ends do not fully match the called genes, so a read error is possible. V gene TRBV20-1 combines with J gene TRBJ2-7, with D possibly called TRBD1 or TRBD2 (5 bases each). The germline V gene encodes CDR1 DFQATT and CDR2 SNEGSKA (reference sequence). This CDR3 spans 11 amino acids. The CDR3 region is CSARGTKKEHF. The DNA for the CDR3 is TGCAGTGCTAGGGGGACCAAAAAGGAGCACTTC.

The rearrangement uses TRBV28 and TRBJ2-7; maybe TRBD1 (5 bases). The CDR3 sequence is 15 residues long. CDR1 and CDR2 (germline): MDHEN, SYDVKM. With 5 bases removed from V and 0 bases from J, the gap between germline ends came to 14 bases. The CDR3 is CASSRPGFSSYEQYF. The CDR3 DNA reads TGTGCCAGCAGTCGTCCAGGGTTTAGCTCCTACGAGCAGTACTTC.

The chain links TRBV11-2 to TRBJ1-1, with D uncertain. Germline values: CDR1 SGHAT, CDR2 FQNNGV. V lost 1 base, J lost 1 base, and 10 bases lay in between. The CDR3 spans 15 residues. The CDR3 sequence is CASSLAPGGNTEAFF. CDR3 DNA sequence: TGTGCCAGCAGCTTAGCCCCTGGAGGGAACACTGAAGCTTTCTTT. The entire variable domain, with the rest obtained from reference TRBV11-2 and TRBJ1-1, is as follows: EAGVAQSPRYKIIEKRQSVAFWCNPISGHATLYWYQQILGQGPKLLIQFQNNGVVDDSQLPKDRFSAERLKGVDSTLKIQPAKLEDSAVYLCASSLAPGGNTEAFFGQGTRLTVV.